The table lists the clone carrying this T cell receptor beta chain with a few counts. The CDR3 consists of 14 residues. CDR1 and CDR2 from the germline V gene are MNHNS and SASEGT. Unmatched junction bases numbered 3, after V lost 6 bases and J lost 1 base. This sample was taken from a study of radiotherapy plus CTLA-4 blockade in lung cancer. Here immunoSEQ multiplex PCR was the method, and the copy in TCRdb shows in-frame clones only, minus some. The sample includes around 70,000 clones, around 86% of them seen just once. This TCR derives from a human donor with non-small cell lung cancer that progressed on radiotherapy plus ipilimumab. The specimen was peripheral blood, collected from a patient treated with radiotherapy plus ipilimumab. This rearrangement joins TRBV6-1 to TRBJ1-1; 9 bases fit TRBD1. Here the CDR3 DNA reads TGTGCCAGCAGATTGGGACAGGGGAACACTGAAGCTTTCTTT. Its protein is CASRLGQGNTEAFF.